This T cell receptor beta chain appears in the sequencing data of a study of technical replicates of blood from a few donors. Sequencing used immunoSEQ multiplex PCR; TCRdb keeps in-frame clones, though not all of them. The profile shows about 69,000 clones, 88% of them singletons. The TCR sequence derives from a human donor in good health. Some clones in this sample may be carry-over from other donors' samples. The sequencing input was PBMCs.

The chain's CDR3 is CASRPGTSVNEQFF. The DNA for the CDR3 is TGTGCCAGCAGACCCGGGACTAGCGTGAATGAGCAGTTCTTC. The rearrangement joins TRBV11-2 to TRBJ2-1, with TRBD2 identical over 10 bases. The CDR3 has 14 residues. The germline V gene has CDR1 SGHAT and CDR2 FQNNGV. V shed 6 bases and J 7 bases; nucleotides not matched to a gene: 6.